This T cell receptor (beta chain) stems from a study of T cell repertoires in cytomegalovirus infection. Study-level background: Indications of both CMV infection and matching HLA type were provided by public TCR beta signatures. Study-wide points: The response measured ex vivo was dominated by TCR beta clonotypes (HLA-C-restricted and CMV-specific).

TCRdb processed the reads anew with MiXCR; each CDR3 protein has one entry. This table holds 200,000 to 300,000 distinct CDR3 sequences, approximately 9% found once. About this clonotype itself: What it binds is unknown.

The ends were cut back, 7 bases at V and 0 bases at J, with 16 bases in the middle. CDR3 length: 15 amino acids. The germline gives CDR1 MNHEY, CDR2 SVGAGI. The gene calls are TRBV6-5 and TRBJ2-7; D gene unclear. This TCR was sampled from a human donor in good health (CMV status not recorded). Some clones in this sample may be carry-over from other donors' samples. Material for sequencing was PBMCs. This chain's CDR3 is CASTLERGPSYEQYF. CDR3 DNA sequence: TGTGCCAGCACACTGGAGAGAGGCCCCTCCTACGAGCAGTACTTC.